The following is a T cell receptor (beta chain) sequence with its context. The data derive from a study of memory CD4+ T cells and cytomegalovirus serostatus. About the study: Healthy Belgian adult donors included roughly ten CMV-positive and 24 CMV-negative people.

The sort gate was single viable CD3+CD4+CD8-CD45RO+ cells for memory CD4+ T cells. Germline V gene data show CDR1 as SNHLY and CDR2 as FYNNEI. CDR3 length: 13 residues. V trimming: 5 bases; J trimming: 7 bases; junction bases outside the gene matches: 5. Generated by immunoSEQ multiplex PCR, the TCRdb table keeps only in-frame clones and is missing some. The sample yields tens of thousands of clones, more than 75% seen once. This chain links TRBV2 with TRBJ2-1, with TRBD2 matching over 7 bases. The clonotype was recovered from an adult in good health and CMV-seropositive. Input material: memory CD4+ T cells from blood. Written as DNA, the CDR3 is TGTGCCAGCAGTCCGCGACTAGCAAATGAGCAGTTCTTC. This gives the protein CASSPRLANEQFF.